The 14 T cell receptor beta chains reported below all come from one sample, sequenced in a study of blood T cell repertoires in COVID-19. Produced via immunoSEQ multiplex PCR; TCRdb's table is partial and in-frame only. The table lists approximately 190,000 clones, around 80% of them singletons, with approximately 15% in the top ten. Sequencing was performed on peripheral blood. The origin of the receptors is a man aged 25-45 years with active or convalescent COVID-19.

The V gene is TRBV6-2 or TRBV6-3, the J gene TRBJ2-1; TRBD2 matches at 12 bases. The CDR3 contains 18 residues. After removal of 4 bases from V and 0 bases from J, the junction contained 7 bases not matched to a gene. Germline V gives CDR1 MNHEY, CDR2 SVGEGT. CDR3 DNA sequence: TGTGCCAGCAGTTCCCCCACTAGCGGGAGGTCCTCCTACAATGAGCAGTTCTTC. Amino acids: CASSSPTSGRSSYNEQFF.

V usage is TRBV4-3 and J usage is TRBJ2-7; 7 positions match TRBD2. J was trimmed by 0 bases and V by 0 bases; bases with no gene match: 2. This CDR3 has 15 amino acids. Germline CDR1 reads LGHNA; CDR2 reads YSLEER. CDR3: CASSQEGGSSYEQYF. The CDR3 coding sequence is TGCGCCAGCAGCCAAGAAGGCGGGAGCTCCTACGAGCAGTACTTC.

This chain joins TRBV6-6 and TRBJ1-2; 10 nucleotides line up with TRBD1. Germline CDR1 MNHNY, CDR2 SVGAGI (reference sequence). The CDR3 spans 13 residues. V was clipped by 4 bases and J by 8 bases; unmatched bases: 4. This chain's CDR3 is CASSSGQGSGYTF. CDR3 DNA sequence: TGTGCCAGCAGTTCGGGACAGGGGAGCGGCTACACCTTC.

With regard to this clone: Other DNA variants within this sample encode the same CDR3. J is TRBJ1-6 and V is TRBV30, with 7 nucleotides matching TRBD1. The ends lost 3 bases at V and 7 bases at J; junction bases unmatched: 3. Germline CDR1 GTSNPN, CDR2 SVGIG (reference sequence). This CDR3 spans 13 amino acids. CDR3 coding DNA: TGTGCCTGGAGCCGGGACAGCAATTCACCCCTCCACTTT. Translation gives CAWSRDSNSPLHF.

The rearrangement links TRBV28 to TRBJ1-2, with D unresolved. Germline V CDR1 and CDR2: MDHEN, SYDVKM. The CDR3 runs to 12 residues. V was pared by 5 bases and J by 4 bases, with 8 bases between. The CDR3 coding sequence is TGTGCCAGCAGTCAAACGGGCTATGGCTACACCTTC. This sequence encodes CASSQTGYGYTF.

The V gene is TRBV7-9, the J gene TRBJ2-7, with D uncertain. The germline CDR1 and CDR2 sequences are SEHNR and FQNEAQ (reference sequence). The CDR3 covers 13 residues. The germline V and J ends were trimmed by 1 base and 5 bases, with 9 bases remaining between them. The CDR3 bases are TGTGCCAGCAGCTTAGAGTCCCGGGACGAGCAGTACGTC. Encoded protein: CASSLESRDEQYV.

The chain links TRBV3-1 (or the pseudogene TRBV3-2) to TRBJ2-7, with 7 bases aligning to TRBD2. The CDR3 spans 17 residues. The ends lost 0 bases at V and 2 bases at J; junction bases unmatched: 10. The germline CDR1 and CDR2 sequences are LGHDT and YNNKEL (reference sequence). DNA for the CDR3: TGTGCCAGCAGCCAAGATGGAGAAAGGGCGGGGGCCTACGAGCAGTACTTC. This gives the protein CASSQDGERAGAYEQYF.

J is TRBJ2-3 and V is TRBV10-2; D remains unclear. Germline values: CDR1 WSHSY, CDR2 SAAADI. CDR3 length: 10 amino acids. V was pared by 8 bases and J by 4 bases, with 4 bases between. In DNA form, the CDR3 reads TGCGCCAGCGGGCCAGATACGCAGTATTTT. This sequence encodes CASGPDTQYF.

V and J are TRBV12-3 or TRBV12-4 and TRBJ1-2; 8 bases match TRBD1. This CDR3 is built from 13 residues. Unmatched junction bases numbered 2, after V lost 4 bases and J lost 4 bases. CDR3 sequence reads: CASSSDRGYGYTF. CDR3 nucleotide sequence: TGTGCCAGCAGTTCCGACAGGGGCTATGGCTACACCTTC.

CDR3 coding DNA: TGTGCCAGCAGCTTAGTACTCGGGACAGGGGAACGCTACAATGAGCAGTTCTTC. This codes for CASSLVLGTGERYNEQFF. The chain links TRBV11-2 to TRBJ2-1; the match to TRBD1 covers 10 bases. Trimming took 1 base from V and 3 from J; bases not matched to a gene: 9. The length of the CDR3 is 18 residues. CDR1 and CDR2 (germline): SGHAT, FQNNGV.

The genes are TRBV25-1 and TRBJ2-5; tentative D call: TRBD2 (7 bases). Germline CDR1 reads MGHDK; CDR2 reads SYGVNS. V lost 3 bases and J 0 bases, leaving 14 bases between the germline ends. The CDR3 has 16 amino acids. The CDR3 region has the DNA TGTGCCAGCAGTGAGGTGGGGGGGCCGCACCAAGAGACCCAGTACTTC. This sequence encodes CASSEVGGPHQETQYF.

The gene calls are TRBV7-9 and TRBJ1-5; 8 nucleotides agree with TRBD1. This CDR3 comprises 14 residues. Per the germline V gene, CDR1 is SEHNR and CDR2 is FQNEAQ (reference sequence). The ends lost 4 bases at V and 4 bases at J; junction bases unmatched: 3. The CDR3 DNA reads as TGTGCCAGCAGCTCGGACAGGGAAAATCAGCCCCAGCATTTT. Amino acids: CASSSDRENQPQHF.

This clone has a handful of counts. This chain uses TRBV19 with TRBJ1-2; TRBD1 might be the D (6 bases). V was trimmed by 4 bases and J by 2 bases, leaving 8 bases between them. The CDR3 contains 13 residues. Germline CDR1 is LNHDA and CDR2 is SQIVND (reference sequence). CDR3 protein: CASSRTENYGYTF. DNA for the CDR3: TGTGCCAGTAGTAGGACAGAAAACTATGGCTACACCTTC.

This chain uses TRBV30 with TRBJ1-1, with D hard to call. Trimming shortened V by 2 bases and J by 0 bases, and 7 bases separated the two germline ends. The germline CDR1 and CDR2 sequences are GTSNPN and SVGIG (reference sequence). CDR3 size: 13 residues. The CDR3, as DNA: TGTGCCTGGAGTATTTCAATGAACACTGAAGCTTTCTTT. This encodes CAWSISMNTEAFF.